One sample yielded the 8 T cell receptor beta chains listed below, sequenced in a study of T-cell memory formation after mild COVID-19. TCRdb re-derived calls from the 5' RACE reads in MiXCR, one entry per CDR3 protein. The sample has about 400,000 distinct CDR3 sequences, 23% seen once. The specimen was PBMCs or a T cell subset sorted from them (not recorded which). These receptors were taken from an adult woman who had mild COVID-19 (a few samples of this study predate the infection). Cell type and time point are not known.

The chain is built from TRBV6-1 and TRBJ2-3; 8 bases map to TRBD2. The germline V gene has CDR1 MNHNS and CDR2 SASEGT. V dropped 8 bases and J dropped 4; count of bases not matched to a gene: 14. The CDR3 is 16 amino acids. CDR3 loop: CASPKGTGGPADTQYF. CDR3 sequence (DNA): TGTGCCAGCCCGAAGGGGACGGGGGGGCCTGCAGATACGCAGTATTTT.

In its sample, this clonotype was seen many times. The J gene is TRBJ2-1, the V gene TRBV7-9, with D perhaps TRBD2 (5 bases). V was clipped by 4 bases and J by 5 bases, with 12 bases between them. Per the germline V gene, CDR1 is SEHNR and CDR2 is FQNEAQ (reference sequence). The CDR3 runs to 14 residues. The CDR3: CASSWRTNNNEQFF. Written as DNA, the CDR3 is TGTGCCAGCAGCTGGAGGACGAACAACAATGAGCAGTTCTTC.

This clonotype was seen a few times. This rearrangement joins TRBV5-5 to TRBJ2-2; no definite D call. The germline CDR1 and CDR2 sequences are SGHKS and YYEKEE (reference sequence). CDR3 size: 15 residues. Trimming stripped 2 bases from V and 0 bases from J, with 8 bases between. CDR3 sequence (DNA): TGTGCCAGCAGCTTTCGACTGTCGAACACCGGGGAGCTGTTTTTT. As protein: CASSFRLSNTGELFF.

The rearrangement joins TRBV5-6 to TRBJ2-7; 9 bases are shared with TRBD1. With 3 bases clipped from V and 4 bases from J, the junction kept 5 bases outside the gene matches. The CDR3 runs to 14 residues. Germline V CDR1 and CDR2: SGHDT, YYEEEE. CDR3 DNA: TGTGCCAGCAGCTCAACAGGGGGCGTGTACGAGCAGTACTTC. This codes for CASSSTGGVYEQYF.

The chain recombines TRBV30 with TRBJ2-7; no clear D gene. CDR3 length: 13 residues. In germline, CDR1 is GTSNPN, CDR2 SVGIG (reference sequence). The germline V and J ends were trimmed by 2 bases and 4 bases, with 12 bases remaining between them. The CDR3 sequence is CAWSTLIVYEQYF. In DNA form, the CDR3 reads TGTGCCTGGAGTACCCTTATAGTTTACGAGCAGTACTTC. Filled out from reference TRBV30 and TRBJ2-7, the complete variable domain reads SQTIHQWPATLVQPVGSPLSLECTVEGTSNPNLYWYRQAAGRGLQLLFYSVGIGQISSEVPQNLSASRPQDRQFILSSKKLLLSDSGFYLCAWSTLIVYEQYFGPGTRLTVT.

The chain carries TRBV6-6 and TRBJ1-2; D gene ambiguous. Germline V gene data show CDR1 as MNHNY and CDR2 as SVGAGI (reference sequence). V shed 5 bases and J shed 8 bases, with 12 bases lying between them. This CDR3 has 12 amino acids. Written as DNA, the CDR3 is TGTGCCAGCAGTGACGGCGTCCGGGGCTACACCTTC. It yields the protein CASSDGVRGYTF.

This clonotype was seen more than once but under ten times. This chain connects TRBV7-8 to TRBJ2-3; D call uncertain. Germline V lookup: CDR1 SGHVS, CDR2 FQNEAQ. Trimming left V 5 bases short and J 4 bases short, with 10 bases between. This CDR3 is built from 13 residues. CDR3 protein: CASSVTTADTQYF. In nucleotides, the CDR3 is TGTGCCAGCAGCGTGACCACGGCAGATACGCAGTATTTT.

The V call is TRBV6-6, the J call TRBJ2-1, with TRBD2 matching over 7 bases. With V trimmed by 0 bases and J by 6 bases, 8 bases remained unmatched. The CDR3 spans 16 residues. Germline assignment: CDR1 MNHNY and CDR2 SVGAGI (reference sequence). The CDR3 DNA reads TGTGCCAGCAGTTACTCGCCGACTAGCTTGGGCAATGAGCAGTTCTTC. As protein: CASSYSPTSLGNEQFF.